Shown below are 16 T cell receptor beta chains from a single sample sequenced in a study of blood T cells in healthy people across ages. Alongside a J-beta primer mix, a sample-barcoded 5' primer served in a second PCR lasting roughly 6 to 12 cycles. TCRdb re-called the 5' RACE reads through MiXCR, storing one row per CDR3 protein. The sample carries around 900,000 distinct CDR3 sequences, roughly 50% recorded once. Sequenced sample: blood. The source is an older woman in good health.

The chain is built from TRBV7-9 and TRBJ2-1, with no clear D. The J call may be incorrect, as the DNA end agrees better with TRBJ2-7. The CDR3 has 15 residues. CDR1 is SEHNR, CDR2 FQNEAQ, per germline (reference sequence). CDR3 region: CASSDKKYSYNEQYF. The CDR3 DNA is TGTGCCAGCAGCGATAAGAAGTACTCCTACAATGAGCAGTACTTC.

Note on this clonotype: One base away lies a much larger clone, so this may be a sequencing read error. The chain recombines TRBV11-2 with TRBJ2-5, with D possibly TRBD1 on 6 matching bases. Germline lookup yields CDR1 SGHAT and CDR2 FQNNGV. This CDR3 is built from 14 residues. CDR3 sequence reads: CASSTGSAQEAQYF. CDR3 nucleotides: TGTGCCAGCAGTACAGGGTCGGCACAAGAGGCCCAGTACTTC.

This clonotype was picked up a small number of times. The rearrangement links TRBV7-9 to TRBJ2-7, with D unresolved. V was cut by 3 bases and J by 2 bases, with 8 bases left in between. The CDR3 length is 13 residues. Germline V gene lookup returns CDR1 SEHNR and CDR2 FQNEAQ (reference sequence). The CDR3 is CASSFYGAYEQYF. CDR3 coding DNA: TGTGCCAGCAGCTTTTATGGGGCCTACGAGCAGTACTTC.

CDR3 sequence: CSARDTRAHEQYF. DNA for the CDR3: TGCAGTGCTAGAGATACCAGGGCCCACGAGCAGTACTTC. This chain links TRBV20-1 with TRBJ2-4; TRBD1 is a possible D gene (5 bases). The DNA end is more similar to TRBJ2-7, so the J call may be wrong. The CDR3 runs to 13 residues. The V gene's germline CDR1 is DFQATT and CDR2 SNEGSKA (reference sequence).

This chain's CDR3 is CASSLPFGGREYYNEQFF. The CDR3 nucleotides are TGCGCCAGCAGCTTGCCCTTTGGAGGGCGGGAGTACTACAATGAGCAGTTCTTC. This chain joins TRBV5-1 and TRBJ2-1, with TRBD2 matching over 7 bases. The ends lost 1 base at V and 3 bases at J; junction bases unmatched: 13. The CDR3 extends over 18 amino acids. Germline V gene lookup returns CDR1 SGHRS and CDR2 YFSETQ.

This clonotype has ten or more counts. This chain joins TRBV4-1 and TRBJ2-7; possibly TRBD2 for D (6 bases). Trimming removed 3 bases at V and 1 base at J, with 10 bases between. This CDR3 spans 14 amino acids. From germline, CDR1 is MGHRA and CDR2 YSYEKL. The DNA for the CDR3 is TGCGCCAGCAGCCAGCGACTAGTGTCCTACGAGCAGTACTTC. Its translation is CASSQRLVSYEQYF.

This clonotype has just a few counts. The DNA of the CDR3 is TGTGCCAGCAGTGGACTGTCTGGGGCCAACGTCCTGACTTTC. Residues: CASSGLSGANVLTF. The chain combines TRBV25-1 with TRBJ2-6, with D unclear. V gave up 4 bases and J gave up 1 base, with 5 bases separating them. The CDR3 is 14 amino acids. Germline lookup yields CDR1 MGHDK and CDR2 SYGVNS.

The chain links TRBV7-9 to TRBJ2-6; D gene unclear. From germline, CDR1 is SEHNR and CDR2 FQNEAQ (reference sequence). The CDR3 consists of 16 residues. Trimming stripped 5 bases from V and 1 base from J, with 12 bases between. This CDR3 reads CASSLRENSGANVLTF. In DNA, the CDR3 is TGTGCCAGCAGCCTAAGGGAAAATTCTGGGGCCAACGTCCTGACTTTC.

The chain carries TRBV27 and TRBJ2-6, with 11 nucleotides matching TRBD2. The CDR3 runs to 18 residues. The V and J ends lost 3 bases and 2 bases, in that order; junction bases with no gene match: 6. Germline V lookup: CDR1 MNHEY, CDR2 SMNVEV (reference sequence). CDR3 region: CASSFQIAGGPGANVLTF. CDR3 DNA sequence: TGTGCCAGCAGTTTCCAAATAGCGGGAGGGCCTGGGGCCAACGTCCTGACTTTC.

This clonotype was counted only a few times. This rearrangement joins TRBV28 to TRBJ2-7; 11 nucleotides align to TRBD2. Germline trimming cut 8 bases from V and 2 bases from J; bases unmatched to any gene: 5. CDR1 is MDHEN, CDR2 SYDVKM, per germline. This CDR3 has 14 residues. CDR3 loop: CASLTSGRPYEQYF. In DNA form, the CDR3 reads TGTGCCAGCCTAACTAGCGGGAGACCCTACGAGCAGTACTTC. Combining the CDR3 with reference TRBV28 and TRBJ2-7 gives the whole variable domain DVKVTQSSRYLVKRTGEKVFLECVQDMDHENMFWYRQDPGLGLRLIYFSYDVKMKEKGDIPEGYSVSREKKERFSLILESASTNQTSMYLCASLTSGRPYEQYFGPGTRLTVT.

Only a few counts were recorded for this clonotype. The chain joins TRBV7-9 to TRBJ1-5, with unresolved D. Per the germline V gene, CDR1 is SEHNR and CDR2 is FQNEAQ (reference sequence). Trimming pared 2 bases from V and 4 bases from J, leaving 9 bases between. CDR3 length: 14 amino acids. The CDR3 is CASSLLGSNQPQHF. The CDR3 nucleotides read TGTGCCAGCAGCTTATTAGGATCGAATCAGCCCCAGCATTTT.

The chain links TRBV5-1 to TRBJ2-5, with D possibly TRBD1 on 6 matching bases. Trimming took off 4 bases at V and 3 bases at J, with 7 bases between the two ends. This CDR3 is 12 amino acids long. Germline assignment: CDR1 SGHRS and CDR2 YFSETQ. CDR3 sequence reads: CASSHREETQYF. The CDR3 coding sequence is TGCGCCAGCAGCCACAGGGAAGAGACCCAGTACTTC.

This clonotype was observed a few times. The V call is TRBV11-3, the J call TRBJ2-1; no clear D. Germline V gene lookup returns CDR1 SGHNT and CDR2 YENEEA. Trimming took 1 base from V and 0 from J, leaving 7 bases between them. CDR3 length: 15 amino acids. In nucleotides, the CDR3 is TGTGCCAGCAGCTTAGGGTCATTCTCCTACAATGAGCAGTTCTTC. As protein: CASSLGSFSYNEQFF.

This clonotype was recorded a few times. The chain recombines TRBV20-1 with TRBJ2-7; the D gene is possibly TRBD1 (6 bases). Germline V CDR1 and CDR2: DFQATT, SNEGSKA (reference sequence). This CDR3 has 12 amino acids. V lost 4 bases, J lost 6 bases, and 13 bases lay in between. The CDR3 is CSANRVGIEQYF. The CDR3 DNA is TGCAGTGCTAACAGGGTGGGAATCGAGCAGTACTTC.

The V and J genes are TRBV5-5 and TRBJ2-5; TRBD1 might be the D (6 bases). The CDR3 extends over 14 amino acids. Trimming took 2 bases from V and 3 from J, leaving 11 bases between them. Germline V lookup: CDR1 SGHKS, CDR2 YYEKEE (reference sequence). For the CDR3, the DNA is TGTGCCAGCAGCTTCCAGGGGACCGAAGAGACCCAGTACTTC. Translation gives CASSFQGTEETQYF.

This clonotype appeared a few times. This rearrangement joins TRBV7-9 to TRBJ2-1, with D perhaps being TRBD1 or TRBD2 (5 bases each). Per the germline V gene, CDR1 is SEHNR and CDR2 is FQNEAQ (reference sequence). Trimming left V 1 base short and J 4 bases short, with 17 bases between. The CDR3 extends over 17 amino acids. DNA for the CDR3: TGTGCCAGCAGCTTAGTCGGGGCCCCGGGGTTGTACAATGAGCAGTTCTTC. Translating gives CASSLVGAPGLYNEQFF.